These 5 T cell receptor beta chains were all obtained from the same sample, sequenced in a study of human T cells and chemical hapten exposure. From the RACE reads, TCRdb called clonotypes with MiXCR, one entry per CDR3 protein. This table has roughly 130,000 distinct CDR3 sequences, roughly 12% appearing once. Indicated time point: patch test 3, about 24 weeks after DPC sensitization. Treatment indicated: therapeutic diphenylcyclopropenone sensitization with weekly scalp DPC. The starting material was whole blood, obtained in connection with sensitization to the hapten diphenylcyclopropenone (DPC). The origin of the receptors is a woman aged 45-65 years with alopecia areata. Some clones in this sample may be carry-over from other donors' samples.

This clonotype showed up just once. A clone one base away is much larger, so this may be a read error. A read error is likely, as this CDR3 ends without the conserved phenylalanine or tryptophan. The chain links TRBV12-3 or TRBV12-4 to TRBJ2-5, with unresolved D. V lost 3 bases and J 5 bases, leaving 10 bases between the germline ends. This CDR3 is 13 amino acids long. CDR3 region: CASSLSSPETQYL. DNA for the CDR3: TGTGCCAGCAGTTTGAGTAGCCCGGAGACCCAGTACCTC.

The gene calls are TRBV4-1 and TRBJ2-1, with TRBD2 identical over 9 bases. Per germline, CDR1 MGHRA and CDR2 YSYEKL. J gave up 7 bases and V 0 bases, and 7 bases lay outside the gene matches. The CDR3 has 16 amino acids. Here the CDR3 reads CASSQEATSGINEQFF. In nucleotides, the CDR3 is TGCGCCAGCAGCCAAGAGGCGACTAGCGGCATAAATGAGCAGTTCTTC.

This clonotype was seen many times. J is TRBJ1-1 and V is TRBV9, with unresolved D. Trimming pared 0 bases from V and 4 bases from J, leaving 7 bases between. The CDR3 is made up of 13 amino acids. The germline gives CDR1 SGDLS, CDR2 YYNGEE. The CDR3 reads CASSVERATEAFF. The CDR3 region has the DNA TGTGCCAGCAGCGTAGAGAGAGCCACTGAAGCTTTCTTT.

The V gene is TRBV6-2 or TRBV6-3, the J gene TRBJ2-1, with D perhaps TRBD1 (6 bases). The CDR3 has 14 amino acids. Germline V lookup: CDR1 MNHEY, CDR2 SVGEGT. V was pared by 7 bases and J by 6 bases, with 16 bases between. DNA for the CDR3: TGTGCCAGCATCCTAAACCCAGGGGTCAATGAGCAGTTCTTC. Residues: CASILNPGVNEQFF.

This clonotype was seen a handful of times. V gene TRBV27 combines with J gene TRBJ2-1, with TRBD2 matching over 11 bases. CDR3 size: 16 residues. Germline CDR1 reads MNHEY; CDR2 reads SMNVEV (reference sequence). J lost 2 bases, V lost 5 bases, and 5 bases had no gene match. The CDR3 is CASSTTSGTTYNEQFF. The CDR3 DNA sequence: TGTGCCAGCAGTACGACTAGCGGGACAACCTACAATGAGCAGTTCTTC.